The source of this TCR beta chain is a study of T-cell reconstitution after alpha-beta-depleted transplantation in children. With 1 base removed from V and 0 bases from J, the gap between germline ends came to 10 bases. The V gene's germline CDR1 is MNHEY and CDR2 SMNVEV (reference sequence). CDR3 length equals 15 residues. A word on this clonotype: No antigen is known for it.

Study-wide results and caveats: Recipient T cells and thymic progenitors that survived were the source of the high TCRbeta diversity seen at day 60 in some patients. Reportedly, alpha-beta T cells present about two months post-transplant originated from several hundred expanded clones of graft origin. Among T cells one year after transplant, newly produced cells accounted for most counts and diversity.

Unique molecular identifiers featured in how the TCRbeta library was prepared. TCRdb analysed the PCR reads with MiXCR anew, one entry per CDR3 protein. This table has some 310,000 distinct CDR3 sequences, 20% to 30% appearing once. The chain combines TRBV27 with TRBJ2-7; the D gene is possibly TRBD1 (6 bases). The clonotype was recovered from a male patient under 18 who had a stem cell transplant for acute lymphoblastic leukemia, so the T cells may come from the graft donor. The source was PBMCs, mostly from graft donor cells, collected 180 days after TCRalphabeta/CD19-depleted stem cell transplant. CDR3: CASSLFGTPSYEQYF. CDR3 bases: TGTGCCAGCAGTTTATTTGGGACACCCTCCTACGAGCAGTACTTC.